The subject of this entry is one T cell receptor beta chain. Its antigen is still unknown. This record belongs to a study of beta chain features in type 1 diabetes. Study-level background: Healthy donors and patients showed comparable age, gender and cell yields.

Study-level findings and limits: Compared with healthy donors, patients appeared to share more similar naive, central memory and regulatory TCRB repertoires. Type 1 diabetes patients showed a moderate but significant shortening of TCRB CDR3s in all four CD4+ subsets.

Sequencing targeted expressed TCRB transcripts, as all isolated RNA had been reverse transcribed. There were about 3.6 million reads on average in the naive, central memory and regulatory T cell samples. Sequencing used immunoSEQ multiplex PCR; TCRdb keeps in-frame clones, though not all of them. This sample has hundreds of thousands of clones, with over 11% found just once. Sorted populations all had greater than 98% purity. This CDR3 contains 16 residues. The trim removed 2 bases at V and 5 bases at J, leaving 6 bases unmatched. Per germline, CDR1 KGHSH and CDR2 LQKENI. Sequenced input: naive CD4+ T cells from blood. The V call is TRBV18, the J call TRBJ2-1; 10 nucleotides agree with TRBD2. This clonotype originated in a man younger than 35 with type 1 diabetes. The DNA for the CDR3 is TGTGCCAGCTCACCATCCCTAGCGGGAGTAGACAATGAGCAGTTCTTC. It encodes CASSPSLAGVDNEQFF.